One sample yielded the 3 T cell receptor beta chains listed below, sequenced in a study of shared clonotypes between healthy human individuals. TCRdb's copy holds only in-frame clones and misses some; the assay was immunoSEQ multiplex PCR. The repertoire holds fewer than 150,000 clones, with around 66% as singletons. The sequenced sample consisted of memory CD8+ T cells sorted from blood. Documented subset: CD45RO+ cells pooled with CCR7-negative TemRA cells. Receptors were obtained from a woman aged 25 to 39 in good health.

This clone was seen only a few times. The chain carries TRBV4-1 and TRBJ2-7; 8 bases align to TRBD2. Germline trimming cut 3 bases from V and 3 bases from J; bases unmatched to any gene: 10. This CDR3 has 16 amino acids. Germline V gene sequence: CDR1 MGHRA, CDR2 YSYEKL. CDR3 in amino acids: CASSQDLASGLYEQYF. Written as DNA, the CDR3 is TGCGCCAGCAGCCAGGACCTAGCTAGCGGGCTCTACGAGCAGTACTTC.

The chain couples TRBV28 to TRBJ2-7; 12 bases align to TRBD1. The CDR3 covers 17 residues. V lost 6 bases to trimming and J lost 1 base; unmatched junction nucleotides: 10. The germline gives CDR1 MDHEN, CDR2 SYDVKM. The CDR3 DNA is TGTGCCAGCAGCTGGGACAGGGGGCTTTTGAGTTCCTACGAGCAGTACTTC. Translating gives CASSWDRGLLSSYEQYF.

A few counts support this clone. The CDR3 nucleotides read TGTGCCAGCAGTTTCCTAGCGGGAGGCGGCCTCGGGGTCGAGCAGTACTTC. Translated, it gives CASSFLAGGGLGVEQYF. V usage is TRBV28 and J usage is TRBJ2-5; the match to TRBD2 covers 11 bases. The J call may be incorrect, as the DNA end agrees better with TRBJ2-7. The V gene's germline CDR1 is MDHEN and CDR2 SYDVKM. The CDR3 runs 17 residues.